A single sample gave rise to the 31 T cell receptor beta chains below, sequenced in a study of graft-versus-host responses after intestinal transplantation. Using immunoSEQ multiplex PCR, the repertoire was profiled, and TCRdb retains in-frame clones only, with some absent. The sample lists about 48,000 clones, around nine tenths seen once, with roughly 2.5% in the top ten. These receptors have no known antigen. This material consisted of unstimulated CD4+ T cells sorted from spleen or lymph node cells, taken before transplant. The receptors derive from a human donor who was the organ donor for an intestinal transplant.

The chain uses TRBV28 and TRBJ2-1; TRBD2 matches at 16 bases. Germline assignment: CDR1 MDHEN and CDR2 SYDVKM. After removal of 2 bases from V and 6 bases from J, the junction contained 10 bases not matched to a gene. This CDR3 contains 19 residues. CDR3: CASSLGWGLAGGPFNEQFF. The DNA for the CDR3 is TGTGCCAGCAGTTTAGGGTGGGGACTAGCGGGAGGGCCATTCAATGAGCAGTTCTTC.

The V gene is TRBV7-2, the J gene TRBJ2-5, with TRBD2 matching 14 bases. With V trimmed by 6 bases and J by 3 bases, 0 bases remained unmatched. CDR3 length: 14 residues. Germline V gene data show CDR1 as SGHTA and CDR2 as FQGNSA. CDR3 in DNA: TGTGCCAGCAGGACTAGCGGGAGGGAAGAGACCCAGTACTTC. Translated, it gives CASRTSGREETQYF.

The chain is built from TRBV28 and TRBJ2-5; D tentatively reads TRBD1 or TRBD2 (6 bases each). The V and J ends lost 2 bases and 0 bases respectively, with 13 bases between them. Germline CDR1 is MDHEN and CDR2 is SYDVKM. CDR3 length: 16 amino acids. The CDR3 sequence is CASSLMGGRYQETQYF. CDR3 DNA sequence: TGTGCCAGCAGTTTAATGGGGGGCCGTTACCAAGAGACCCAGTACTTC.

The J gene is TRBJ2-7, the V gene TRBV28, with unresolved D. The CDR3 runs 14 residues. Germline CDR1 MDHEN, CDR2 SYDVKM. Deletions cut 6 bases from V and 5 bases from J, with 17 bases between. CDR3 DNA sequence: TGTGCCAGCAGCCTGAAAGCGACACTACACGAGCAGTACTTC. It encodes CASSLKATLHEQYF. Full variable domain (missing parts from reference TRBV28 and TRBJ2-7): DVKVTQSSRYLVKRTGEKVFLECVQDMDHENMFWYRQDPGLGLRLIYFSYDVKMKEKGDIPEGYSVSREKKERFSLILESASTNQTSMYLCASSLKATLHEQYFGPGTRLTVT.

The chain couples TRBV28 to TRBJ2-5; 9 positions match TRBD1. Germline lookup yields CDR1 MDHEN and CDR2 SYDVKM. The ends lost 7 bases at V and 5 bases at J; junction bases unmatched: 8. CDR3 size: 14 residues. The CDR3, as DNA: TGTGCCAGCACCCAACAGGGGGCGTTGGAGACCCAGTACTTC. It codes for CASTQQGALETQYF.

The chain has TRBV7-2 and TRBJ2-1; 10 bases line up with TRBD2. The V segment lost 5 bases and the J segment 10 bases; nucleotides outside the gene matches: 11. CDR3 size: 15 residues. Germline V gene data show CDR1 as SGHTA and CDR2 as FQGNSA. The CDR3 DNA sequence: TGTGCCAGCAGCATCCTTAGCGGGAGGACCACGGAGCAGTTCTTC. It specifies CASSILSGRTTEQFF.

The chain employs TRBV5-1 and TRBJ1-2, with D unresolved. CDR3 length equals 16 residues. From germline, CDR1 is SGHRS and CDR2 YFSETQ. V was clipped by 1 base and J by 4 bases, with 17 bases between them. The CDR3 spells CASSLLGTRIGYGYTF. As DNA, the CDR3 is TGCGCCAGCAGCTTGTTGGGCACACGCATTGGCTATGGCTACACCTTC.

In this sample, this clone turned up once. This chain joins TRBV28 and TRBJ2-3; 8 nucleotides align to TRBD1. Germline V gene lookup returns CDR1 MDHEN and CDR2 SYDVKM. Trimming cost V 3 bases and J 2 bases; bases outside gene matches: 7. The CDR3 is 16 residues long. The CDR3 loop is CASSFDTGGSTDTQYF. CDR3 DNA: TGTGCCAGCAGTTTCGACACAGGGGGTTCCACAGATACGCAGTATTTT.

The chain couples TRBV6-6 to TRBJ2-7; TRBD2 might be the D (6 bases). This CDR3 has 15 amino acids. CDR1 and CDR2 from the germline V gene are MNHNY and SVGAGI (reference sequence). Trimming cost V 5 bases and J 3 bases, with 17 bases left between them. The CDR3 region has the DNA TGTGCCAGCAGTCCCCGGGACTTTGCCTTCTACGAGCAGTACTTC. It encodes CASSPRDFAFYEQYF.

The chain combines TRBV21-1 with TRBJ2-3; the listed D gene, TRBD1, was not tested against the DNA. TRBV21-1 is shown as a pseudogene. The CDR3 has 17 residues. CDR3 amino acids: CASSKAPGQGTTDTQYF. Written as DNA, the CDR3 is TGTGCCAGCAGCAAAGCCCCGGGACAGGGTACCACAGATACGCAGTATTTT.

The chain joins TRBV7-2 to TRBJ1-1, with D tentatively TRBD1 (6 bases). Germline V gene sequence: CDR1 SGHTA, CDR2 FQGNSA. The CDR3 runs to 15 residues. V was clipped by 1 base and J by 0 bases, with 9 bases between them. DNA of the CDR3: TGTGCCAGCAGCTTAGAGGGACACGTGAACACTGAAGCTTTCTTT. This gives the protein CASSLEGHVNTEAFF.

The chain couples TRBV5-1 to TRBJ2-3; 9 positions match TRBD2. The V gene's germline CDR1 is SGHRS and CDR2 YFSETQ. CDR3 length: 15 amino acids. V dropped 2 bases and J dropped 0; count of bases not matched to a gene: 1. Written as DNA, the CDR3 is TGCGCCAGCAGCTTTACTAGCGGGAGCACAGATACGCAGTATTTT. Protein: CASSFTSGSTDTQYF.

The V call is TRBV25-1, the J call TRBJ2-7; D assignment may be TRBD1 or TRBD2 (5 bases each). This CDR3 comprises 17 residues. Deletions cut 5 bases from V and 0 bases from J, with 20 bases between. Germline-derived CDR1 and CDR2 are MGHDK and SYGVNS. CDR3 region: CASSLGTGWGSSYEQYF. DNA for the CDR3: TGTGCCAGCAGTTTAGGGACCGGGTGGGGGAGCTCCTACGAGCAGTACTTC.

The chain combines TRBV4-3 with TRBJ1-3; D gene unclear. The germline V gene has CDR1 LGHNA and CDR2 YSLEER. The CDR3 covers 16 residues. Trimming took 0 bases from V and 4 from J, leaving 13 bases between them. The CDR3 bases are TGCGCCAGCAGCCAAGACGGCGCCTCTGGAGGAAACACCATATATTTT. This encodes CASSQDGASGGNTIYF.

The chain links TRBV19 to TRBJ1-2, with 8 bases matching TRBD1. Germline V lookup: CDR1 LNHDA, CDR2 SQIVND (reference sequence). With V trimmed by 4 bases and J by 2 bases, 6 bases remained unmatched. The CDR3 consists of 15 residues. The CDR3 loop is CASSTGTGKNYGYTF. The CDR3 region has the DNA TGTGCCAGTAGTACCGGGACAGGAAAAAACTATGGCTACACCTTC.

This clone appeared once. DNA for the CDR3: TGTGCCAGCAGCTCTAGCTCCTACGAGCAGTACTTC. Protein: CASSSSSYEQYF. The chain links TRBV7-8 to TRBJ2-7; D gene unclear. From germline, CDR1 is SGHVS and CDR2 FQNEAQ. Trimming left V 4 bases short and J 0 bases short, with 4 bases between. This CDR3 is built from 12 residues.

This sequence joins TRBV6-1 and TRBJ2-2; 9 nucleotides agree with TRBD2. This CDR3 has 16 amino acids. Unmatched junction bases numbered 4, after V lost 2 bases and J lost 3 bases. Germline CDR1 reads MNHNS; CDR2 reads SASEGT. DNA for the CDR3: TGTGCCAGCAGTGAAAGGCTAGCGGGATACACCGGGGAGCTGTTTTTT. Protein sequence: CASSERLAGYTGELFF.

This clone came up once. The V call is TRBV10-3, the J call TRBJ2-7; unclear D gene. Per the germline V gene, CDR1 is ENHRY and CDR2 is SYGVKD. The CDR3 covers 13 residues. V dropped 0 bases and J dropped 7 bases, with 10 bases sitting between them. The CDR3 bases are TGTGCCATCAGTGAGTCACCCCCCACAGAGCAGTACTTC. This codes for CAISESPPTEQYF.

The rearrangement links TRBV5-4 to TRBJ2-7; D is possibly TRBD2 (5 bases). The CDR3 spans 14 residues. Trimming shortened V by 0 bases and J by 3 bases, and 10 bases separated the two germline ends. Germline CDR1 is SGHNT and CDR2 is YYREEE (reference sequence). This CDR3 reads CASSLDRGSYEQYF. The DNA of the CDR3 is TGTGCCAGCAGCTTGGACCGGGGAAGCTACGAGCAGTACTTC. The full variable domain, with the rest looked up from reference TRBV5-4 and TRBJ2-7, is ETGVTQSPTHLIKTRGQQVTLRCSSQSGHNTVSWYQQALGQGPQFIFQYYREEENGRGNFPPRFSGLQFPNYSSELNVNALELDDSALYLCASSLDRGSYEQYFGPGTRLTVT.

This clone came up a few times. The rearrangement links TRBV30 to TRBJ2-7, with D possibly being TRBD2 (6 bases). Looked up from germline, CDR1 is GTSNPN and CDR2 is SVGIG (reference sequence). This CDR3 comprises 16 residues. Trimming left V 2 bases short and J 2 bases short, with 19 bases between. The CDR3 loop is CAWSSGSGTAPYEQYF. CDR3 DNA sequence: TGTGCCTGGAGTTCGGGTTCCGGGACTGCCCCCTACGAGCAGTACTTC.

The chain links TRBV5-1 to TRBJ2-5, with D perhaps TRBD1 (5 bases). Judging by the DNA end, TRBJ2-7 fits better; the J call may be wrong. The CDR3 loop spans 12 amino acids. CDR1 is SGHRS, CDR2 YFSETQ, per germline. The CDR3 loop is CASSFQGHEQYF. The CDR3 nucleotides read TGCGCCAGCAGCTTCCAGGGCCACGAGCAGTACTTC.

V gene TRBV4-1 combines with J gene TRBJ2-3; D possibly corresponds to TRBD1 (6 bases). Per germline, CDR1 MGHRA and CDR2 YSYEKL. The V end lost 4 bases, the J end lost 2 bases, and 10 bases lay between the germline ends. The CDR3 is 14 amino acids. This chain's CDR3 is CASSRAGDTDTQYF. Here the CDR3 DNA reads TGCGCCAGCAGCCGGGCAGGGGACACAGATACGCAGTATTTT.

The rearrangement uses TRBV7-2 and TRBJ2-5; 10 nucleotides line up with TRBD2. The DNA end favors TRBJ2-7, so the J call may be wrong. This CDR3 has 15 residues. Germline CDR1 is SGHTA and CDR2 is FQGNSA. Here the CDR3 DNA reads TGTGCCAGCAGCAAATTACTAGCGGGAACCTACGAGCAGTACTTC. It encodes CASSKLLAGTYEQYF.

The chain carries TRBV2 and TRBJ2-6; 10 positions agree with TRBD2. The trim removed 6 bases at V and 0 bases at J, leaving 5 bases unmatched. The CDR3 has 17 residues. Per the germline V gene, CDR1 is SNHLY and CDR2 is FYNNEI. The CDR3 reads CASRAGLASSGANVLTF. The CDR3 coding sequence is TGTGCCAGCAGAGCGGGACTAGCGAGCTCTGGGGCCAACGTCCTGACTTTC.

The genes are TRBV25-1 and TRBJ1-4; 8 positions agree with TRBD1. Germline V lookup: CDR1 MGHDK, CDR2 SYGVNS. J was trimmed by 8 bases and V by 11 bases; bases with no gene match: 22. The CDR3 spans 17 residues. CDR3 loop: CAQQGGTGPPREEKLFF. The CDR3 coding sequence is TGTGCCCAGCAGGGGGGGACAGGACCTCCACGCGAGGAAAAACTGTTTTTT.

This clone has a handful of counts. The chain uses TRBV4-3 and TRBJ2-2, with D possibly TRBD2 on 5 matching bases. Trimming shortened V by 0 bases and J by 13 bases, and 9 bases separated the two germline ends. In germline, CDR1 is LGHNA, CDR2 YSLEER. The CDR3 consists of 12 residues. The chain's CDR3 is CASSQDGRGLFF. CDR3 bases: TGCGCCAGCAGCCAAGACGGACGGGGGCTGTTTTTT.

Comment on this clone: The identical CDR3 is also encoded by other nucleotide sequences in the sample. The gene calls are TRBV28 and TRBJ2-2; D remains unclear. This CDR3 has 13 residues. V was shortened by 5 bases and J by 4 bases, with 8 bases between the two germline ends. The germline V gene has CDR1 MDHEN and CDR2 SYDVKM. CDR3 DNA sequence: TGTGCCAGCAGTCCCCCGAGCACCGGGGAGCTGTTTTTT. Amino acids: CASSPPSTGELFF.

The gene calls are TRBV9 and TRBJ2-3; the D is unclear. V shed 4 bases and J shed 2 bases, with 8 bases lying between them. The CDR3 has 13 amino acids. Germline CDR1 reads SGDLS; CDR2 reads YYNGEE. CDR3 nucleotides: TGTGCCAGCAGCACCGGAAACACAGATACGCAGTATTTT. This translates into CASSTGNTDTQYF.

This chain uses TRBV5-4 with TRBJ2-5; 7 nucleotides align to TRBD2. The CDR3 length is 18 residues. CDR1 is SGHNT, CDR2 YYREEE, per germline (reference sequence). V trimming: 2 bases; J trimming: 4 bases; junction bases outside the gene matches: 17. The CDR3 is CASSFPPLGGSGRETQYF. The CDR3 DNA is TGTGCCAGCAGCTTCCCGCCATTAGGCGGGAGCGGTCGAGAGACCCAGTACTTC.

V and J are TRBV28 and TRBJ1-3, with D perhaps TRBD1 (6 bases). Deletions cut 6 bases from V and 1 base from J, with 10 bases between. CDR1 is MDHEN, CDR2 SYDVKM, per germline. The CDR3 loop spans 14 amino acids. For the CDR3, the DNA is TGTGCCAGCAGGACGACAGGATCTGGAAACACCATATATTTT. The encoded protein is CASRTTGSGNTIYF.

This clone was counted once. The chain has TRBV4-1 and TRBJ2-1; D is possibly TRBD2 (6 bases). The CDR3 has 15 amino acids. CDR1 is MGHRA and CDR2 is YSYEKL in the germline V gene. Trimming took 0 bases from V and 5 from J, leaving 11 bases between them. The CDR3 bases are TGCGCCAGCAGCCAAGATTCACTAGCTGACAATGAGCAGTTCTTC. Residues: CASSQDSLADNEQFF.